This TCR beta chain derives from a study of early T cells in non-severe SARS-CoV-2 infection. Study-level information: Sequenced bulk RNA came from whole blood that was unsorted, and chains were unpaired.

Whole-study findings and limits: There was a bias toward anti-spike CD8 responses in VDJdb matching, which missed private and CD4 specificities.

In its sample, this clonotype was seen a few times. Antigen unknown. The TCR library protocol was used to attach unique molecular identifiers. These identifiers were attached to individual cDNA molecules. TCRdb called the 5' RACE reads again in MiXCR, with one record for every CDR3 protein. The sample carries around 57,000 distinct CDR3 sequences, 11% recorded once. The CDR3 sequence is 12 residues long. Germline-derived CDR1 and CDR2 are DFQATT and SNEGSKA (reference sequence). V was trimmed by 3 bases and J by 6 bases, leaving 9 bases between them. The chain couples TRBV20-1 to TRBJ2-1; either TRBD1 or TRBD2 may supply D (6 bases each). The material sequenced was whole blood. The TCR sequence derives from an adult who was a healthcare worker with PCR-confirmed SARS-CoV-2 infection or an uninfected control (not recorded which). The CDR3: CSASPGANEQFF. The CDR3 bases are TGCAGTGCTAGTCCGGGGGCCAATGAGCAGTTCTTC.